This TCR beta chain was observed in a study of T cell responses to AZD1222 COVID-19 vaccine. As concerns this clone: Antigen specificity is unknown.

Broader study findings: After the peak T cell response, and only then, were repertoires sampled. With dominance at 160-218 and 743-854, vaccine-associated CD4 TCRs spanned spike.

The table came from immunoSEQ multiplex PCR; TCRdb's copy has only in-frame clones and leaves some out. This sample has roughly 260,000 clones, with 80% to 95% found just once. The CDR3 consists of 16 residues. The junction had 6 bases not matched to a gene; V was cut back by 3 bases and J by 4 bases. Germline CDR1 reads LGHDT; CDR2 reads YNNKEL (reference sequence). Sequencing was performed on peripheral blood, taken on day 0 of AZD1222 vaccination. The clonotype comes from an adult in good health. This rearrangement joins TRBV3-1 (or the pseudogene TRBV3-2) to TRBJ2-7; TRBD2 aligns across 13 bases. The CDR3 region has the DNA TGTGCCAGCAGCCACACTAGCGGGGGGGCCCCGTACGAGCAGTACTTC. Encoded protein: CASSHTSGGAPYEQYF.